This T cell receptor (beta chain) was observed in a study of molecular identifiers for immune sequencing clone quantification. This CDR3 is built from 14 residues. Germline CDR1 and CDR2: MDHEN and SYDVKM. As concerns this clonotype: Its antigen remains unknown. A read error is possible here, since a much larger clone lies one base away.

Sorting was used to obtain naive CD8 T cells (CD8+CD4-CCR7+CD45RA+). Study-level results: Clonotypes surpassing 20 RNA copies contained over 97% of effector molecules, versus under 1% in naive cells. Spiked Jurkat TCR RNA equivalent to one cell was reportedly detectable in around 980,000 naive cells.

TCRdb itself ran the PCR reads through MiXCR, one entry per CDR3 protein. The table records around 40,000 distinct CDR3 sequences, 19% of them present only once. The chain couples TRBV28 to TRBJ2-7; 8 bases match TRBD2. The TCR comes from a human donor in good health. Some libraries in this study had Jurkat cell RNA spiked in. Input material: naive CD8+ T cells from blood, with Jurkat cell RNA spiked in. Subset here: FACS-sorted CD8+CD4-CCR7+CD45RA+ naive T cells. The CDR3 DNA reads TGTGCCAGCAGTTCCGGGACTAGGCGCTACGAGCAGTGCTTC. It specifies CASSSGTRRYEQCF.